Listed below are T cell receptor beta chains from one sample, sequenced in a study of T cells after yellow fever vaccination. TCRdb reanalysed the 5' RACE reads using MiXCR and keeps one entry per CDR3 protein. The data contain some 200,000 distinct CDR3 sequences, 2.5% to 3.5% of them seen just once; the ten biggest clones take up 3.2%. The material sequenced was CD4+ T cells sorted from PBMCs, taken 10 days after the yellow fever booster vaccination. These receptors all come from a man younger than 30 who received the YFV17D yellow fever vaccine. Each CDR3 is given with its conserved first and last residue. Where a row states a size, it is once, few, many or the class of an expanded clone; other rows omit it.

size: NA; V: TRBV10-1; CDR3: CASSEGGANVLTF
size: few; V: TRBV6-2/TRBV6-3; CDR3: CASSGQGTRPQHF
size: many; V: TRBV7-8; CDR3: CASSKTRDRAMDTQYF
size: many; V: TRBV15; CDR3: CATSRAIAGASDTQYF
size: few; V: TRBV5-4; CDR3: CASSGLAGGRETQYF
size: many; V: TRBV7-2; CDR3: CASSFDRWETQYF
size: many; V: TRBV6-6; CDR3: CASSEINEQFF
size: many; V: TRBV5-1; CDR3: CASSLEGPREAFF
size: many; V: TRBV18; CDR3: CASSLDRHYEQYF
size: many; V: TRBV6-2/TRBV6-3; CDR3: CASRRGLYGYEQYF
size: few; V: TRBV28; CDR3: CASSMDPTNEKLFF
size: many; V: TRBV9; CDR3: CASSVGPDNEQFF
size: NA; V: TRBV7-3; CDR3: CASSSDSGGPETQYF
size: few; V: TRBV4-3; CDR3: CASSRARVTGELFF
size: few; V: TRBV12-3/TRBV12-4; CDR3: CASSKAGTGYGYTF
size: many; V: TRBV7-9; CDR3: CASSLWGRETQYF
size: NA; V: TRBV25-1; CDR3: CASSLPGSKDTQYF
size: few; V: TRBV6-1; CDR3: CASTNGDTEAFF
size: many; V: TRBV5-4; CDR3: CASSSGGASEETQYF
size: many; V: TRBV19; CDR3: CASSISGIGQPQHF
size: NA; V: TRBV15; CDR3: CATSRDRTGVTSYNEQFF
size: NA; V: TRBV6-2/TRBV6-3; CDR3: CASSYGVLREETQYF
size: few; V: TRBV6-6; CDR3: CASSYSRGLAAETQYF
size: many; V: TRBV6-6; CDR3: CASTRADTQYF
size: many; V: TRBV7-9; CDR3: CASTKNRAVNTGELFF
size: many; V: TRBV12-3/TRBV12-4; CDR3: CASLKETETQYF